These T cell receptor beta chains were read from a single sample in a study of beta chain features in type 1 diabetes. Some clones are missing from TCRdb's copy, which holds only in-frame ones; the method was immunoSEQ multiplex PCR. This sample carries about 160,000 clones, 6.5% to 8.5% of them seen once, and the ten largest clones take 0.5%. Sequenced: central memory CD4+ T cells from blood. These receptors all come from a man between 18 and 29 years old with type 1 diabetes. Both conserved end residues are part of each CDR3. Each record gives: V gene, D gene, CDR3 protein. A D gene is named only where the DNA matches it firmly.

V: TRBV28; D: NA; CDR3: CASSLGSHGEQYF
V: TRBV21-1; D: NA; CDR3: CASSKGAGLAGTYEQYF
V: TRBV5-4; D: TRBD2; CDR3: CASSSVLGLAGGAGTDTQYF
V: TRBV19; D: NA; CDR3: CASSILTSSGKNIQYF
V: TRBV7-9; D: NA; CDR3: CASSFGTGSVGETQYF
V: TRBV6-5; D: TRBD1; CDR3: CASSSERTGRYQPQHF
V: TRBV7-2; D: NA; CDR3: CASSLDYSYQPQHF
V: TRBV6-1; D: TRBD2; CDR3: CASRREVAETQYF
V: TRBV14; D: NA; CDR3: CASSRSYYNEQFF
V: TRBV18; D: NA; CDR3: CASSPPSMNTEAFF
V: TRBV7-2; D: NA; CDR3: CASSFAQTGGYTF
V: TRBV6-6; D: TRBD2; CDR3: CASSKQLAGGYNEQFF
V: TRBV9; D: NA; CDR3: CASSVGGHSNTGELFF
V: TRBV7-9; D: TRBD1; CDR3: CASSARGTPNNEQFF
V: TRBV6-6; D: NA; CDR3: CASSYGARNTIYF
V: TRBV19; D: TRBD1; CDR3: CATRGTGAINQPQHF
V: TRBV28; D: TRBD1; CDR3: CASRRTGYTETQYF
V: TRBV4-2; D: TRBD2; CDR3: CASSQDPTSGTRTDTQYF
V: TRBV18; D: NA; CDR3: CASSPAQEAEQYF
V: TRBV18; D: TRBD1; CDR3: CASSHPGQSNGYTF
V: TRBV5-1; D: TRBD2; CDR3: CASSPTTSGRSPNEQFF
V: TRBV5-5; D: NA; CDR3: CASSFSVYNEQFF
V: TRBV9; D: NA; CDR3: CASSVGGLVSGNTIYF
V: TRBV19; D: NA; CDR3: CASRRGTDTQYF
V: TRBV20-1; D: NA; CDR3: CSASVREQFF
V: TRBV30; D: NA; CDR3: CAWSVWRAAYNEQFF
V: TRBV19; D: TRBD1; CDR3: CASSVDRGAIDGYTF
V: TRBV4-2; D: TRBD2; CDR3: CASTLAGGSYEQYF